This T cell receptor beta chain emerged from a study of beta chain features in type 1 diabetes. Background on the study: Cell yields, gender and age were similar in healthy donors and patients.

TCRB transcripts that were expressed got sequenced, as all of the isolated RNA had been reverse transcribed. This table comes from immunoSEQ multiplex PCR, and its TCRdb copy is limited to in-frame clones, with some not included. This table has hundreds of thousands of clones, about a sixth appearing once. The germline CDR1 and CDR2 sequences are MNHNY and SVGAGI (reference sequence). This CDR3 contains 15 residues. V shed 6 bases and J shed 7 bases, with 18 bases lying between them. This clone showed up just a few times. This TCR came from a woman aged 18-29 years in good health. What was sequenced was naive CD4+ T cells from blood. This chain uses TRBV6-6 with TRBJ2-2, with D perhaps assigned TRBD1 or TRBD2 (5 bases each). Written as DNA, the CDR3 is TGTGCCAGCAGCCAAACGAGTCGGGACGGCGGGGAGCTGTTTTTT. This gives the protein CASSQTSRDGGELFF.